The present T cell receptor (beta chain) was sequenced within a study of blood T cell repertoires in COVID-19. TCRdb keeps only in-frame clones here, not all; method: immunoSEQ multiplex PCR. There are about 110,000 clones in the sample; around 79% occur only once, and 20% to 25% lies in the top ten. Deletions cut 3 bases from V and 2 bases from J, with 10 bases between. The CDR3 is 14 amino acids. This TCR was sampled from a man aged 70-80 years with active or convalescent COVID-19. The V call is TRBV23-1, the J call TRBJ2-5; the D gene is possibly TRBD1 (6 bases). TRBV23-1 is an open reading frame whose function is uncertain. Sequenced sample: peripheral blood. The CDR3 bases are TGCGCCAGCAGTCAGAAAGGACAGCAAGAGACCCAGTACTTC. It codes for CASSQKGQQETQYF.